This T cell receptor beta chain is from a study of T cell changes during pregnancy in multiple sclerosis. V trimming: 0 bases; J trimming: 6 bases; junction bases outside the gene matches: 4. Germline V gives CDR1 SGDLS, CDR2 YYNGEE. This CDR3 has 15 residues. Method: immunoSEQ multiplex PCR; TCRdb's copy keeps in-frame clones and lacks some. The profile shows 55,000 to 65,000 clones, 93% of them singletons. This receptor was identified in a female donor with multiple sclerosis, enrolled in a pregnancy study. The chain is built from TRBV9 and TRBJ1-4; 8 positions match TRBD1. This material consisted of peripheral blood, taken after pregnancy. In nucleotides, the CDR3 is TGTGCCAGCAGCGTAGAAGGGACAGGAGATGAAAAACTGTTTTTT. Its protein product is CASSVEGTGDEKLFF.